This is a list of T cell receptor beta chains from one sample in a study of blood T cell repertoires in COVID-19. TCRdb's table, derived via immunoSEQ multiplex PCR, lists solely in-frame clones and lacks some. The sample carries about 250,000 clones, roughly 88% recorded once. The source material was peripheral blood. These receptors were collected from a woman aged 25 to 39 with COVID-19, enrolled during active disease. Each CDR3 is given with its conserved first and last residue. A D gene is named only where the DNA matches it firmly. Clone size is shown for a subset of rows, as once, few, many or a class of expanded clone.

TGTGCCAGCAGTTACACTTGGACAGGGAGGGTTTCTTCACCCCTCCACTTT CASSYTWTGRVSSPLHF TRBJ1-6 - TRBD1 TRBV6-2/TRBV6-3
TGTGCCATCAGTGAGGGGTTGCGCACGGGGAATTCACCCCTCCACTTT CAISEGLRTGNSPLHF TRBJ1-6 - - TRBV10-3
TGTGCCACCAGTGATCCCGGGACAGCCAACTATGGCTACACCTTC CATSDPGTANYGYTF TRBJ1-2 - TRBD1 TRBV24-1
TGTGCCAGCAGCAGGGGACAGCTAGGTACCGGGGAGCTGTTTTTT CASSRGQLGTGELFF TRBJ2-2 - TRBD1 TRBV6-5
TGTGCCAGCAGCCCCGGGGCGGGGGGGCACCCAGATACGCAGTATTTT CASSPGAGGHPDTQYF TRBJ2-3 - TRBD2 TRBV2
TGTGCCAGCAGCGGACGGACAGGGGGCCGTTCCGGTAATGAAAAACTGTTTTTT CASSGRTGGRSGNEKLFF TRBJ1-4 - TRBD1 TRBV7-9
TGTGCCAGTAGTAGTCAGGGGGCGCCCAGTGAGCAGTTCTTC CASSSQGAPSEQFF TRBJ2-1 - TRBD1 TRBV19
TGTGCCAGTGACACGGGAGCGAGCACAGATACGCAGTATTTT CASDTGASTDTQYF TRBJ2-3 - - TRBV19
TGCGCCAGCAGCCAAGTTGGCGGCAGAACGAGTGCTGAAGCTTTCTTT CASSQVGGRTSAEAFF TRBJ1-1 few - TRBV4-1
TGTGCTAGCAGCCGAATAGAGCCGGGACAGGGGGCCGTCCCGGATGGCTACACCTTC CASSRIEPGQGAVPDGYTF TRBJ1-2 - TRBD1 TRBV7-7
TGTGCCATCAGTGAGCAGCCAGACAGGGGAAGCACAGATACGCAGTATTTT CAISEQPDRGSTDTQYF TRBJ2-3 - TRBD1 TRBV10-3
TGTGCCAGCAGTTACTCGGGCAGGGGGGCCTACGAGCAGTACTTC CASSYSGRGAYEQYF TRBJ2-7 - - TRBV6-5
TGTGCCAGCAGTTTCTCGCCTCCCGGACAGAACTATGGCTACACCTTC CASSFSPPGQNYGYTF TRBJ1-2 - - TRBV9
TGTGCCAGCAGCAGAGAACAGGGGCCAAACACTGAAGCTTTCTTT CASSREQGPNTEAFF TRBJ1-1 - TRBD1 TRBV7-9
TGTGCCAGCAGTCCCGACCCCATTCTCAGGGCTGGGGCCAACGTCCTGACTTTC CASSPDPILRAGANVLTF TRBJ2-6 - - TRBV27
TGTGCCAGCAGCTTAGATGGAGGCTGGGCTAATGAAGCTTTCTTT CASSLDGGWANEAFF TRBJ1-1 - - TRBV11-2
TGTGCCAGCAGCTTAGATCATTACAGGGCAGGTCGGGACACTGAAGCTTTCTTT CASSLDHYRAGRDTEAFF TRBJ1-1 - - TRBV11-2
TGTGCCAGCAGACAGGTGACTGGAAACACCATATATTTT CASRQVTGNTIYF TRBJ1-3 - - TRBV7-9
TGTGCCAGCAGCTACGGCACTGAAGCTTTCTTT CASSYGTEAFF TRBJ1-1 - - TRBV13
TGTGCCAGCAGCCAAGATGGGGGGGGCCGCCAGCATTTT CASSQDGGGRQHF TRBJ1-5 - - TRBV4-2
TGTGCCAGCAGCCCAGGGATGACAGATACGCAGTATTTT CASSPGMTDTQYF TRBJ2-3 - - TRBV4-2
TGTGCCAGCAGCACGTACAGAGCTAACTATGGCTACACCTTC CASSTYRANYGYTF TRBJ1-2 - - TRBV7-2
TGTGCCAGCAGCTTAATGAGGGGAGGGGCTGGCTACACCTTC CASSLMRGGAGYTF TRBJ1-2 - - TRBV11-2
TGTGCCAGCAGCTGGGGACAGGGCGAATACTACGAGCAGTACTTC CASSWGQGEYYEQYF TRBJ2-7 - TRBD1 TRBV7-8
TGCGCCAGCAGTGACCCGCGGTTTGGGGAAAAACTGTTTTTT CASSDPRFGEKLFF TRBJ1-4 - - TRBV10-1
TGTGCCAGCAGCTCAAAGGGGGCCTCTGGCTACACCTTC CASSSKGASGYTF TRBJ1-2 - TRBD1 TRBV5-4
TGTGCCAGCAGTAATAGAGGGGCGCGGGGGACCATATATTTT CASSNRGARGTIYF TRBJ1-3 - - TRBV6-5
TGTGCCAGTAGTTCAGCCTTACAGCTAGCCAAAAACATTCAGTACTTC CASSSALQLAKNIQYF TRBJ2-4 - - TRBV19
TGTGCCAGCAGCTGGTACCGGGGGAGGGTCAACACCGGGGAGCTGTTTTTT CASSWYRGRVNTGELFF TRBJ2-2 - TRBD2 TRBV5-6
TGTGCCAGCAGCTTACGAGGAGGGCAGAACACTGAAGCTTTCTTT CASSLRGGQNTEAFF TRBJ1-1 many - TRBV13
TGTGCCAGCTCCCCGGGACTAGCGAGCTCCTACAATGAGCAGTTCTTC CASSPGLASSYNEQFF TRBJ2-1 - TRBD2 TRBV18
TGTGCCAGCAGCTTACTAGCGGGGGGGCAGGACGAGCAGTACTTC CASSLLAGGQDEQYF TRBJ2-7 - TRBD2 TRBV7-2
TGTGCCAGCAGACCAGACAGGGGAAGTGACGAGCAGTACTTC CASRPDRGSDEQYF TRBJ2-7 few TRBD1 TRBV6-5
TGTGCCAGCAGTCCAACAGGGAGTGGGACCCAGTACTTC CASSPTGSGTQYF TRBJ2-5 - - TRBV2
TGTGCCACCGCGGGACAGGGGGAGACCCAGTACTTC CATAGQGETQYF TRBJ2-5 - TRBD1 TRBV7-9
TGCGCCAGCAGCTCCTTTTTCGCGGGGGCGGGGGATACGCAGTATTTT CASSSFFAGAGDTQYF TRBJ2-3 - - TRBV5-1
TGTGCCAGCAGCTCCGACAGATCTGGAAACACCATATATTTT CASSSDRSGNTIYF TRBJ1-3 - - TRBV7-8
TGCAGCGTTAGTTTGATGAGGAACCGTTTGTACGAGCAGTACTTC CSVSLMRNRLYEQYF TRBJ2-7 - - TRBV29-1
TGTGCCACCAGCAGAGCTGTAGGAGCTCTAGCCAAAAACATTCAGTACTTC CATSRAVGALAKNIQYF TRBJ2-4 - - TRBV15
TGTGCCAGCAGACAAAGAGAGACCCAGTACTTC CASRQRETQYF TRBJ2-5 - - TRBV6-1
TGTGCCAGCAGTCTCATACCGACAGGGTACTACGAGCAGTACTTC CASSLIPTGYYEQYF TRBJ2-7 - TRBD1 TRBV27
TGTGCCAGCCAGGGGGCCTACGAGCAGTACTTC CASQGAYEQYF TRBJ2-7 - TRBD1 TRBV2
TGTGCCAGCAGCCAAGATATCGGGGGAAACGAAAAACTGTTTTTT CASSQDIGGNEKLFF TRBJ1-4 - - TRBV3-1/TRBV3-2
TGTGCCAGTTCTCATTTGGGAGCGGCCCACACAGATACGCAGTATTTT CASSHLGAAHTDTQYF TRBJ2-3 - - TRBV19
TGTGCCAGCTCACCAAACGAACAGGGATCAGGAACTCAGCCCCAGCATTTT CASSPNEQGSGTQPQHF TRBJ1-5 few - TRBV18
TGTGCCAGCAGTCCAGACAGGGGGCAAGAAAAACTGTTTTTT CASSPDRGQEKLFF TRBJ1-4 - TRBD1 TRBV2
TGTGCCAGCAGCTTCGCTAGCGGTTCTAGCACAGATACGCAGTATTTT CASSFASGSSTDTQYF TRBJ2-3 - TRBD2 TRBV5-8
TGTGCCAGCAGTTACTCGGGGGGGGGCAGGAATGAGCAGTTCTTC CASSYSGGGRNEQFF TRBJ2-1 once - TRBV6-5
TGTGCCAGCAGTAATGACAGGGCAGGGAGCAATCAGCCCCAGCATTTT CASSNDRAGSNQPQHF TRBJ1-5 - TRBD1 TRBV6-2/TRBV6-3
TGTGCCAGCAGTTATCGACAGGGTGATGGCTACACCTTC CASSYRQGDGYTF TRBJ1-2 - TRBD1 TRBV27
TGTGCCTGGACTGCCGACCCACAGGGGTCCAATGAGCAGTTCTTC CAWTADPQGSNEQFF TRBJ2-1 - TRBD1 TRBV30
TGTGCCAGCAGCTTATCCCGGGCTAGCGGGCCGTACAATGAGCAGTTCTTC CASSLSRASGPYNEQFF TRBJ2-1 - TRBD2 TRBV7-2
TGTGCCAGCAGCTTAGACAGGGACAGGTCCCCAGATACGCAGTATTTT CASSLDRDRSPDTQYF TRBJ2-3 once TRBD1 TRBV7-8